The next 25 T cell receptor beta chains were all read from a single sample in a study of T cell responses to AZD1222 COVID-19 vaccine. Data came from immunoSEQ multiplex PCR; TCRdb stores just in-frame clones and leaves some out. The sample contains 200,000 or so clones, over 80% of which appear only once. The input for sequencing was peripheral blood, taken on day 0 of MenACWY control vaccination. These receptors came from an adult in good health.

DNA for the CDR3: TGCAGTGCTAGTTACGGGGCCCCGGGTAGGGGGTCAGGAAACGAGCAGTACTTC. Translated: CSASYGAPGRGSGNEQYF. The chain employs TRBV20-1 and TRBJ2-7; D might be TRBD1 (6 bases). V was cut by 3 bases and J by 5 bases, with 29 bases left in between. Germline CDR1 reads DFQATT; CDR2 reads SNEGSKA (reference sequence). This CDR3 spans 18 amino acids.

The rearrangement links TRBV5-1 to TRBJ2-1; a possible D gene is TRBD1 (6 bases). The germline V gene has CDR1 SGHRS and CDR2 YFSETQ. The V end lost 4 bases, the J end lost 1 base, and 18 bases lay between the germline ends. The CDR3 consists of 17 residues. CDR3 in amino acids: CASSNLPSTGSYNEQFF. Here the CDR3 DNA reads TGCGCCAGCAGCAACCTCCCGTCGACAGGATCCTACAATGAGCAGTTCTTC.

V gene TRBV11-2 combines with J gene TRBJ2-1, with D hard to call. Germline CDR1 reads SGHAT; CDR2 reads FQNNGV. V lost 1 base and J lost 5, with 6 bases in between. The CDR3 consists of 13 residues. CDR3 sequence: CASSLASNNEQFF. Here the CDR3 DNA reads TGTGCCAGCAGCTTAGCCTCTAACAATGAGCAGTTCTTC. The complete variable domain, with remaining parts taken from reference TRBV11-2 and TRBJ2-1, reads EAGVAQSPRYKIIEKRQSVAFWCNPISGHATLYWYQQILGQGPKLLIQFQNNGVVDDSQLPKDRFSAERLKGVDSTLKIQPAKLEDSAVYLCASSLASNNEQFFGPGTRLTVL.

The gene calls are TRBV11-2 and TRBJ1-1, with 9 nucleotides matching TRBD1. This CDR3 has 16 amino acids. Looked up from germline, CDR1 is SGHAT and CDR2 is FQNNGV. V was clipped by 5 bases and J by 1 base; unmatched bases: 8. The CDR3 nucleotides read TGTGCCAGCAGCACCCATGGGACAGGGCCGAACACTGAAGCTTTCTTT. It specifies CASSTHGTGPNTEAFF. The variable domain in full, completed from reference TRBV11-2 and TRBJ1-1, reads EAGVAQSPRYKIIEKRQSVAFWCNPISGHATLYWYQQILGQGPKLLIQFQNNGVVDDSQLPKDRFSAERLKGVDSTLKIQPAKLEDSAVYLCASSTHGTGPNTEAFFGQGTRLTVV.

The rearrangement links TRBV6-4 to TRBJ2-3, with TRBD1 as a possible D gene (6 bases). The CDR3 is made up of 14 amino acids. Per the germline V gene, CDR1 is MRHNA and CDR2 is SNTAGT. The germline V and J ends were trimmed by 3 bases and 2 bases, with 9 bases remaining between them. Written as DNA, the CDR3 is TGTGCCAGCAGTGAGGGGGCCCCCACAGATACGCAGTATTTT. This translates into CASSEGAPTDTQYF.

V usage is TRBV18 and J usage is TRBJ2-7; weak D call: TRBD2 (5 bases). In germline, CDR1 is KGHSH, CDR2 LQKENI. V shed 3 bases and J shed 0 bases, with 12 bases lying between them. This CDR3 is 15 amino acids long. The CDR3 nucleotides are TGTGCCAGCTCACCCCGGGAAGATTCCTCCTACGAGCAGTACTTC. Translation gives CASSPREDSSYEQYF. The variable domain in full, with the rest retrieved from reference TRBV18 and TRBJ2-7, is NAGVMQNPRHLVRRRGQEARLRCSPMKGHSHVYWYRQLPEEGLKFMVYLQKENIIDESGMPKERFSAEFPKEGPSILRIQQVVRGDSAAYFCASSPREDSSYEQYFGPGTRLTVT.

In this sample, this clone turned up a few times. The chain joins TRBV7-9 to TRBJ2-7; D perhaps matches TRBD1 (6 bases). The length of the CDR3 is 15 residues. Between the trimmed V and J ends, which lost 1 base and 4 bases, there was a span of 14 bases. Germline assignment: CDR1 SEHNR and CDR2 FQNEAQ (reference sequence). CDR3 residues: CASSLGPRGQYEQYF. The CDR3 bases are TGTGCCAGCAGCTTAGGACCCAGGGGCCAATACGAGCAGTACTTC.

This chain's CDR3 is CASSLNNWGNQPQHF. Written as DNA, the CDR3 is TGTGCCAGTAGTCTCAACAATTGGGGCAATCAGCCCCAGCATTTT. The chain couples TRBV19 to TRBJ1-5; D ambiguous. V lost 5 bases to trimming and J lost 2 bases, with 13 bases between them. Germline V CDR1 and CDR2: LNHDA, SQIVND (reference sequence). This CDR3 comprises 15 residues.

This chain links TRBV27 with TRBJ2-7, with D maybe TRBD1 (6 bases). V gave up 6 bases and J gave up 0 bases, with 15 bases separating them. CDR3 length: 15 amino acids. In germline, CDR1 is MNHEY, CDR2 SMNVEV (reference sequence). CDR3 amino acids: CASSDPRGNSYEQYF. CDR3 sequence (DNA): TGTGCCAGCAGCGATCCCAGGGGTAACTCCTACGAGCAGTACTTC.

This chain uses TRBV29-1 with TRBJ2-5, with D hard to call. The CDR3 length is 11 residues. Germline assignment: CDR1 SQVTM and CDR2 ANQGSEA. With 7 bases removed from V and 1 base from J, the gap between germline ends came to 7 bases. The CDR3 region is CSALAQETQYF. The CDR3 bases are TGCAGCGCCCTCGCCCAAGAGACCCAGTACTTC.

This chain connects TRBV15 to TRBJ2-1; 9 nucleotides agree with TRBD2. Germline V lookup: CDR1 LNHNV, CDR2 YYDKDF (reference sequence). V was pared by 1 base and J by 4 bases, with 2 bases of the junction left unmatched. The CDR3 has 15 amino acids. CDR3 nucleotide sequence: TGTGCCACCAGCAGAGCTAGCGGGGTTTACAATGAGCAGTTCTTC. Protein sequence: CATSRASGVYNEQFF.

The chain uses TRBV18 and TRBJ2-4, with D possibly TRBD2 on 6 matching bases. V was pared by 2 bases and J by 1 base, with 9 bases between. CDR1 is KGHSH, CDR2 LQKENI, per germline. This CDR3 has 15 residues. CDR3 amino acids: CASSPTGDAKNIQYF. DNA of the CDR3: TGTGCCAGCTCACCAACGGGGGATGCCAAAAACATTCAGTACTTC.

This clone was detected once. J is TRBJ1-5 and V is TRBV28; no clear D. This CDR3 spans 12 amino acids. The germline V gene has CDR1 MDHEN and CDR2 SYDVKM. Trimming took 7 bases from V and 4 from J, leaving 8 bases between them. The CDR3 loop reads CASTSLNQPQHF. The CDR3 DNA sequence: TGTGCCAGCACCTCTCTGAATCAGCCCCAGCATTTT.

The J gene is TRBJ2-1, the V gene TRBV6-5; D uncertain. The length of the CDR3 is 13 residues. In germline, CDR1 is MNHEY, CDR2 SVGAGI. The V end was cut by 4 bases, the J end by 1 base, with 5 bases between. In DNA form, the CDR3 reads TGTGCCAGCAGTTCGGAGTCCTACAATGAGCAGTTCTTC. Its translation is CASSSESYNEQFF.

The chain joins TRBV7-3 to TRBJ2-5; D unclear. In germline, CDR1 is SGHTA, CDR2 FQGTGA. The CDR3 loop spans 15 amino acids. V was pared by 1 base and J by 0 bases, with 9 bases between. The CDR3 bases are TGTGCCAGCAGCTTAAGAGCGTCGTACCAAGAGACCCAGTACTTC. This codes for CASSLRASYQETQYF.

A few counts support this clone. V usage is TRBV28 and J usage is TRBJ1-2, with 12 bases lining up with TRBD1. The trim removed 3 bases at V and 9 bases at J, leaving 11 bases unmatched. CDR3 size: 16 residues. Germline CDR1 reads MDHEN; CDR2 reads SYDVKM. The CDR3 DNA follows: TGTGCCAGCAGTTTCCTTGCAGGGACAGGGGGCTTGAGCTACACCTTC. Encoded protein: CASSFLAGTGGLSYTF.

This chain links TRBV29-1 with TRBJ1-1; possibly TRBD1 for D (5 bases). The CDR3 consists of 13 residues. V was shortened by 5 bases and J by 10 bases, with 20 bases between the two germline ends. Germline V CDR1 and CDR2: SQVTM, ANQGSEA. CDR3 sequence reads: CSVWRNGIGGAFF. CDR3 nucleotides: TGCAGCGTTTGGAGAAATGGGATTGGGGGAGCTTTCTTT.

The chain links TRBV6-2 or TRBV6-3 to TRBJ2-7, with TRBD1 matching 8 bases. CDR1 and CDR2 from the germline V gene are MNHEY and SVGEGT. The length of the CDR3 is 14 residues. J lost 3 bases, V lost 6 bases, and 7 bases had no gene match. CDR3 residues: CASSNRDRIYEQYF. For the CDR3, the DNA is TGTGCCAGCAGCAACCGGGACAGGATCTACGAGCAGTACTTC.

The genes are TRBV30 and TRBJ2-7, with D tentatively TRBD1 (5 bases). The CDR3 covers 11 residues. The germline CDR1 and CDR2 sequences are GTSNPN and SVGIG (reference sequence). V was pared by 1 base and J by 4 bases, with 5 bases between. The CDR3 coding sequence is TGTGCCTGGAGTGACAGGTACGAGCAGTACTTC. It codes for CAWSDRYEQYF.

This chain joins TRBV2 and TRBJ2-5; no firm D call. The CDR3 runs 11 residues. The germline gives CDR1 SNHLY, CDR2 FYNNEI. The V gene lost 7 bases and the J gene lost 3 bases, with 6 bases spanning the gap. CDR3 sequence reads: CASKVEETQYF. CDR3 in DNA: TGTGCCAGCAAAGTCGAAGAGACCCAGTACTTC.

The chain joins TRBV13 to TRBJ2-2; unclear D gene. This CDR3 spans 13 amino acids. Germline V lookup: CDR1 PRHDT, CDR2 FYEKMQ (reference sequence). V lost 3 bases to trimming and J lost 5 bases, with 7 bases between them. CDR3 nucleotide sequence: TGTGCCAGCAGCTTCCAAGCGACCGGGGAGCTGTTTTTT. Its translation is CASSFQATGELFF.

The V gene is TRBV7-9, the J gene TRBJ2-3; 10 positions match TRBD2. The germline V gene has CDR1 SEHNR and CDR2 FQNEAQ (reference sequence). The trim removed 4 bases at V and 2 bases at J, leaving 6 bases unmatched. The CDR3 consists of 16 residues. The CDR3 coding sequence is TGTGCCAGCAGCTCTTGGACTAGCGGTTACACAGATACGCAGTATTTT. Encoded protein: CASSSWTSGYTDTQYF.

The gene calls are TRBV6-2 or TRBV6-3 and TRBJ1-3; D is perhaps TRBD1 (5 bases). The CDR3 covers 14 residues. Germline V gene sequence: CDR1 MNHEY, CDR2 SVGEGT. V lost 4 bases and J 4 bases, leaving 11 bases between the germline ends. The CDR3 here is CASSFGTVGNTIYF. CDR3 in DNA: TGTGCCAGCAGTTTCGGGACGGTCGGAAACACCATATATTTT.

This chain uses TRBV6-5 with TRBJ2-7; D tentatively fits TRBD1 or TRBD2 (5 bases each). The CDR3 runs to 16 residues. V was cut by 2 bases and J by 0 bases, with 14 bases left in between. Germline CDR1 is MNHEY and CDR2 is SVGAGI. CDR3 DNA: TGTGCCAGCAGTTACGACCACAAGAGGGGCTCCTACGAGCAGTACTTC. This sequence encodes CASSYDHKRGSYEQYF.

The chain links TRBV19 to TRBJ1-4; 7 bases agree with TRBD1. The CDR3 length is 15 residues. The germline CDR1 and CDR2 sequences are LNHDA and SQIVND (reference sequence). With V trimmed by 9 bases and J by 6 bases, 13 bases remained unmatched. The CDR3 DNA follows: TGTGCCAGACCTGATTACAGGGGCAGGGATGAAAAACTGTTTTTT. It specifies CARPDYRGRDEKLFF.